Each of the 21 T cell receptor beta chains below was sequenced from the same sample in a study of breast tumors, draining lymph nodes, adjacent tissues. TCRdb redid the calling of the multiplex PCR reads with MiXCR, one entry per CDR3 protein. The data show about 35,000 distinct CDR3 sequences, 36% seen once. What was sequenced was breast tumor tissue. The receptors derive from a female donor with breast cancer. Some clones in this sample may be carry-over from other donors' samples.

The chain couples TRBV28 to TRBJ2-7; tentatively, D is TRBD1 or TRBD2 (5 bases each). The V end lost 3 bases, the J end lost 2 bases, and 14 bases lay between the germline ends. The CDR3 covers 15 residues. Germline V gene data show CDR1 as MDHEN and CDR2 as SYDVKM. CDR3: CASSFAVRGTYEQYF. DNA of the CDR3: TGTGCCAGCAGTTTTGCCGTCCGGGGCACCTACGAGCAGTACTTC.

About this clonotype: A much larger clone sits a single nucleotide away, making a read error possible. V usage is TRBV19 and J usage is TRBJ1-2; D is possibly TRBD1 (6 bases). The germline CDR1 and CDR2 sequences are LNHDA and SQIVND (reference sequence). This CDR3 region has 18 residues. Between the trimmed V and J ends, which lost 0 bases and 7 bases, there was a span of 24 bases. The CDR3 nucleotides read TGTGCCAGTAGTATAGATTTCCAAACAGGGTGCTCCGGGAGTGGCTACACCTTC. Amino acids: CASSIDFQTGCSGSGYTF. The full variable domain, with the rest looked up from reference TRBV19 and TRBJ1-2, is DGGITQSPKYLFRKEGQNVTLSCEQNLNHDAMYWYRQDPGQGLRLIYYSQIVNDFQKGDIAEGYSVSREKKESFPLTVTSAQKNPTAFYLCASSIDFQTGCSGSGYTFGSGTRLTVV.

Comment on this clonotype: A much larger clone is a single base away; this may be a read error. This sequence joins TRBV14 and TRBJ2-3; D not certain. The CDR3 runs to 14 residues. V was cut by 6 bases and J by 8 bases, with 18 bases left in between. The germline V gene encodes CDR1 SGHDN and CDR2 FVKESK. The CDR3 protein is CASSLYTFPVTQYF. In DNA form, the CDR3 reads TGTGCCAGCAGTCTATACACCTTCCCAGTTACGCAGTATTTT.

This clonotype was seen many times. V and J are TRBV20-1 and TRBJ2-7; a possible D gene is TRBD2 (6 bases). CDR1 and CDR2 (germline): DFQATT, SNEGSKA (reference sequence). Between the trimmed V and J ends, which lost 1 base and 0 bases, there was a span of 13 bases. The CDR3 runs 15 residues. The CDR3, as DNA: TGCAGTGCTAGAGTATTTAGGCGGGGCTCCTACGAGCAGTACTTC. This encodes CSARVFRRGSYEQYF.

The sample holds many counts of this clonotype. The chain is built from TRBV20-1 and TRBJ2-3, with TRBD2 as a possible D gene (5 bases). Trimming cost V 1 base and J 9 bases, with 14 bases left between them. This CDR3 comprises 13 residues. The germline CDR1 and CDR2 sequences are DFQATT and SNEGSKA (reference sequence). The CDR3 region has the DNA TGCAGTGCTAGAGGCCCCGCGGGTGGGACGCAGTATTTT. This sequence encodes CSARGPAGGTQYF.

CDR3 coding DNA: TGTGCCAGCGCGCGACTAGCGACAGATACGCAGTATTTT. Its protein product is CASARLATDTQYF. The chain has TRBV27 and TRBJ2-3, with 8 bases fitting TRBD2. CDR1 and CDR2 from the germline V gene are MNHEY and SMNVEV (reference sequence). Losses at the gene ends were 8 bases for V and 3 bases for J; bases not matched to a gene: 4. This CDR3 region has 13 residues.

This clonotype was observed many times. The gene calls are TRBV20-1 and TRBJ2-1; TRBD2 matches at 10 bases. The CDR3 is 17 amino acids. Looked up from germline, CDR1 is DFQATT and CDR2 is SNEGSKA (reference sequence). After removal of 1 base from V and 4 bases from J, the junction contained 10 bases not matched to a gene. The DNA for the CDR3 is TGCAGTGCTAGAGCCCTGGGACTAGCGAATAGGTACAATGAGCAGTTCTTC. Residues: CSARALGLANRYNEQFF.

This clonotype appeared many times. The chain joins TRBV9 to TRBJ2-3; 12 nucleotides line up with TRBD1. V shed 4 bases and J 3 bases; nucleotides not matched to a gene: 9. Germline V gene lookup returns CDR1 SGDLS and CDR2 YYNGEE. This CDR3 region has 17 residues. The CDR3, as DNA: TGTGCCAGCAGCACAGAAGGGACAGGGGGCGGGACAGATACGCAGTATTTT. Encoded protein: CASSTEGTGGGTDTQYF.

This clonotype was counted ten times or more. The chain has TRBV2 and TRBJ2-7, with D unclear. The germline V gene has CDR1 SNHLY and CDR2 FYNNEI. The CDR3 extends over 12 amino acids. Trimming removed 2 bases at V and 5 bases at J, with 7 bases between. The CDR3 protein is CASSEPRDEQYF. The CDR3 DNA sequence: TGTGCCAGCAGTGAACCTAGGGACGAGCAGTACTTC. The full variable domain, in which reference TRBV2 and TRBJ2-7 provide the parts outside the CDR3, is EPEVTQTPSHQVTQMGQEVILRCVPISNHLYFYWYRQILGQKVEFLVSFYNNEISEKSEIFDDQFSVERPDGSNFTLKIRSTKLEDSAMYFCASSEPRDEQYFGPGTRLTVT.

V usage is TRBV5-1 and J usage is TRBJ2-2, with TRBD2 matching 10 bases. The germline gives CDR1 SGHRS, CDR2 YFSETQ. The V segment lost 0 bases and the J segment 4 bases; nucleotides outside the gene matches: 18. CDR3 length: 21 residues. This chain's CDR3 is CASSLAGRRVAGGSGTGELFF. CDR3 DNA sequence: TGCGCCAGCAGCTTGGCGGGACGCCGGGTAGCGGGAGGTTCCGGCACCGGGGAGCTGTTTTTT.

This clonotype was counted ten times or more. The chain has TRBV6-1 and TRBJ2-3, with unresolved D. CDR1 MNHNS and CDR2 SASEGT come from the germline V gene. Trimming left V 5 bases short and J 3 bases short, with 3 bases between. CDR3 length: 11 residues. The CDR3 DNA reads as TGTGCCAGCAGTCAGACAGATACGCAGTATTTT. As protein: CASSQTDTQYF.

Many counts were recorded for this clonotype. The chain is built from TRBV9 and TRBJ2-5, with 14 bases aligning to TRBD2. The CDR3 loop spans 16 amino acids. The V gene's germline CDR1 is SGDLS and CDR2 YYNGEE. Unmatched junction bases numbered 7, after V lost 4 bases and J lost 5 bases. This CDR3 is CASSRGTSGRSETQYF. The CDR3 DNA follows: TGTGCCAGCAGCAGGGGGACTAGCGGGAGAAGTGAGACCCAGTACTTC.

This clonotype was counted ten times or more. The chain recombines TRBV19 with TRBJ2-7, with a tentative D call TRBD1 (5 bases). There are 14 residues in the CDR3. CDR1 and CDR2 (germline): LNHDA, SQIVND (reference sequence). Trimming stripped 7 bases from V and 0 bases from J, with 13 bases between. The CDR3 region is CASTVTASSYEQYF. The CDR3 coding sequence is TGTGCCAGTACGGTGACAGCAAGCTCCTACGAGCAGTACTTC.

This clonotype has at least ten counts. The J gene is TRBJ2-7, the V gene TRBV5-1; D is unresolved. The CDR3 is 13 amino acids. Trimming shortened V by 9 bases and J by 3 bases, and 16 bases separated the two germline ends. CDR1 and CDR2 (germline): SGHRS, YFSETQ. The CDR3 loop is CATGDSSYYEQYF. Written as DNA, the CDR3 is TGCGCCACCGGAGACTCAAGTTACTACGAGCAGTACTTC.

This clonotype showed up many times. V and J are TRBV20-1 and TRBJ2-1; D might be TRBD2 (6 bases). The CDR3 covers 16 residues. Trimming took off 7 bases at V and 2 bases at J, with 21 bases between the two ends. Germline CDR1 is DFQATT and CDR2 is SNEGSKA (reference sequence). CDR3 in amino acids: CSVPRARTTPYNEQFF. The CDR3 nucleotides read TGCAGTGTTCCCCGGGCCAGGACTACCCCCTACAATGAGCAGTTCTTC.

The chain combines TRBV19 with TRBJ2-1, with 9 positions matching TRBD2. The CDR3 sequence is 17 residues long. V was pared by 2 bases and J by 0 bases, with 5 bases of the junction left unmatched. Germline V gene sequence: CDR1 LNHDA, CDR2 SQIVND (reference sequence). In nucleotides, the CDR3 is TGTGCCAGTAGTATAAATCTAGCGGGGAGCTCCTACAATGAGCAGTTCTTC. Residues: CASSINLAGSSYNEQFF. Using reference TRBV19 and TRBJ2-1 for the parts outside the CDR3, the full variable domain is DGGITQSPKYLFRKEGQNVTLSCEQNLNHDAMYWYRQDPGQGLRLIYYSQIVNDFQKGDIAEGYSVSREKKESFPLTVTSAQKNPTAFYLCASSINLAGSSYNEQFFGPGTRLTVL.

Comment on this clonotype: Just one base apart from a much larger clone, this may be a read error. The CDR3 spells CASSPDWSSYNEQFF. In DNA form, the CDR3 reads TGTGCCAGCAGCCCCGATTGGAGCTCCTACAATGAGCAGTTCTTC. The chain combines TRBV5-6 with TRBJ2-1; D gene ambiguous. The CDR3 extends over 15 amino acids. V was shortened by 4 bases and J by 0 bases, with 11 bases between the two germline ends. Germline CDR1 reads SGHDT; CDR2 reads YYEEEE.

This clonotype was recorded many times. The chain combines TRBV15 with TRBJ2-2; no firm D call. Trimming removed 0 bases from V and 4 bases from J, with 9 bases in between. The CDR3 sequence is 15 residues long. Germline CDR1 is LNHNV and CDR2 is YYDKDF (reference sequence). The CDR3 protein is CATSRDGRSTGELFF. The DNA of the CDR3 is TGTGCCACCAGCAGAGATGGCAGGTCCACCGGGGAGCTGTTTTTT.

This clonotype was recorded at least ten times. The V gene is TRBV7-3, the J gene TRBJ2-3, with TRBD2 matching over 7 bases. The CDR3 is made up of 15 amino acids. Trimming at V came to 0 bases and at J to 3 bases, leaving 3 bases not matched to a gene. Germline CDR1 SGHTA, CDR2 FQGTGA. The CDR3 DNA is TGTGCCAGCAGCTTAACGGCGGGAGAGACAGATACGCAGTATTTT. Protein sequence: CASSLTAGETDTQYF.

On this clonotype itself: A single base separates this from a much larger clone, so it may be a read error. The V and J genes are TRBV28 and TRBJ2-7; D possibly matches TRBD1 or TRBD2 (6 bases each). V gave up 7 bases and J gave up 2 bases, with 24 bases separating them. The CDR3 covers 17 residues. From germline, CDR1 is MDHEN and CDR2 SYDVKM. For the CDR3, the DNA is TGTGCCAGCACCGAAGGGGGGAGTAGCAGGGGAACCTACGAGCAGTACTTC. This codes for CASTEGGSSRGTYEQYF.

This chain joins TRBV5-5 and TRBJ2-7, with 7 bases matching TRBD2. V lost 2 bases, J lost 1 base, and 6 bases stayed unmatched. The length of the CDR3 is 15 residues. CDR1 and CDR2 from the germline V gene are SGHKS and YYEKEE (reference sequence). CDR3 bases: TGTGCCAGCAGCTTTGGCGGGAGTCGTTCCTACGAGCAGTACTTC. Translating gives CASSFGGSRSYEQYF.